This T cell receptor beta chain was obtained from a study of T cells after yellow fever vaccination. The table lists this clonotype with a few counts. Its matching antigen is unknown. General study points: The secondary response was weaker, and its peak arrived faster, on day 5 versus 15. Booster sampling recovered most clones from primary vaccination (96% CD4, roughly 86% CD8).

CDR1 is SGHTA, CDR2 FQGNSA, per germline. V was trimmed by 2 bases and J by 5 bases, leaving 12 bases between them. This CDR3 has 14 residues. TCRdb redid the calling of the 5' RACE reads with MiXCR, one entry per CDR3 protein. The sample consists of 120,000 or so distinct CDR3 sequences, around 15% of them appearing once. This chain joins TRBV7-2 and TRBJ1-1, with a possible D match to TRBD1 (6 bases). This sequence was found in a young man who received the YFV17D yellow fever vaccine. Sequencing used CD8+ T cells sorted from PBMCs, obtained 5 days after the yellow fever booster vaccination. The CDR3 nucleotides are TGTGCCAGCAGCTTATACGGGGGCGGAACTGAAGCTTTCTTT. This codes for CASSLYGGGTEAFF.